Sequencing of this TCR beta chain was carried out in a study of T cell responses to AZD1222 COVID-19 vaccine. The study, taken as a whole, reports: Seropositivity was recorded at baseline in only 6 or 7 AZD1222 recipients. Receipt of two AZD1222 doses was followed by a rise in Spike-specific TCR breadth and depth.

Pooled samples include second doses given at about 4 or 12 weeks. CDR3 length: 16 amino acids. V was clipped by 5 bases and J by 4 bases; unmatched bases: 11. Germline CDR1 reads SGHTA; CDR2 reads FQGTGA. To note about this clone: Its antigen is not identified.

Using immunoSEQ multiplex PCR, the repertoire was profiled, and TCRdb retains in-frame clones only, with some absent. Here the sample spans some 110,000 clones, more than 85% being singletons. The J gene is TRBJ2-1, the V gene TRBV7-3, with 7 nucleotides matching TRBD1. This specimen was peripheral blood, taken 28 days after the second AZD1222 dose. This clonotype was sampled from an adult who received the AZD1222 COVID-19 vaccine. As DNA, the CDR3 is TGTGCCAGCAGCGCGACAGGGACGTCCGCATACAATGAGCAGTTCTTC. Amino acid sequence: CASSATGTSAYNEQFF.